This TCR beta chain is from a study of cytomegalovirus exposure and HLA in healthy donors (dated 2017 in TCRdb). A note on the overall study: An earlier analysis of approximately 550 of the donors reported about 290 Gb of sequence data and more than 90 million unique TCR beta sequences from 150 million to 200 million T cells. Around 320 gigabases of sequencing data and approximately 84 million unique TCR sequences were included in an early release covering 500 to 750 HLA-typed donors. Of the approximately 370 genotyped donors, 75% to 85% were placed in the genetic ancestry cluster associated with self-reported Caucasian donors. The study aimed to test whether cataloging public T cell receptors could reveal signatures of past pathogen exposure. The study used immunosequencing to profile the T cell repertoires of 666 subjects and linked those repertoires to cytomegalovirus serostatus. In addition to the first cohort of roughly 700 subjects, a separate validation cohort of some 120 different subjects was used. High-throughput TCR immunosequencing, statistical association of individual TCRs with disease status, and machine learning were combined to predict cytomegalovirus infection status. A later analysis re-analyzed previously published TCR beta repertoires from 666 donors and added high-resolution HLA genotyping to study TCR occurrence patterns. Rather than using new phenotypic data, the later analysis identified candidate immune exposures from TCR beta sequences and from how often those sequences occurred across donors. An earlier analysis of several hundred of the donors applied high-throughput TCR beta sequencing to assess whether each TCR beta V gene segment acted as functional or pseudogenic. Donor age, sex, ethnicity and CMV serostatus were compiled together with the repertoire data. A later genetic analysis used genome-wide SNP genotypes for about 65% of the roughly 700 donors, treating that subset as a discovery cohort. Every discovery cohort repertoire had been produced on one sequencing platform. Class I and class II HLA loci were covered by the typing at four-digit resolution. The number of donors typed differed by locus, with roughly 629-640 for A, B, C, DRB1 and DQB1, around 500 for DQA1, 600 to 610 for DPA1, and some 470 for DPB1. Because of strong linkage in the cohort, roughly five DR-DQ haplotypes were treated as single units for association and clustering. Among 300 to 500 genotyped donors of the cohort, an average of around 240,000 unique TCR beta nucleotide sequences was sequenced per donor, of which about 18% were non-productive.

The cohort consisted of more than 650 healthy bone marrow donors. At the time of sampling, all cohort members were nominally healthy, though unrecorded immune exposures were likely present. The donor tested CMV seronegative, placing the donor among the 350 to 400 seronegative members of the cohort. A peripheral blood sample was collected from each donor, and TCR beta sequencing was performed on peripheral blood mononuclear cells. The Qiagen DNeasy Blood Extraction Kit was used to extract genomic DNA from the blood cell samples. Findings and caveats that apply to the study as a whole: Because HLA typing was missing for some donors at each locus, association tests included only the typed subset. According to the authors, the approach could potentially be generalized to other disease states and immunological phenotypes. In a later genetic analysis, fewer N-insertions in productive TCRs were reported among donors in an Asian-associated ancestry cluster than the roughly 640-donor mean. A later analysis reported that several top co-occurrence clusters appeared linked to parvovirus B19, influenza, CMV and Epstein-Barr virus. In an earlier analysis of about 540 of the donors, most TCR beta V segments were observed in productive rearrangements about 87% or about 30% of the time, broadly matching IMGT annotations. In a later genetic analysis, a missense DCLRE1C variant was associated with V-gene and J-gene trimming of TCR beta chains, and the association was replicated in an independent cohort. Presence/absence analyses assumed roughly uniform sequencing depth across donors, an assumption that may not hold. In vitro tests confirmed that three of the cytomegalovirus-associated TCR beta chains recognize cytomegalovirus antigens. In a later analysis, HLA-associated TCR beta chains showed more clonal expansion and lower generation probabilities than non-associated chains that were equally common. The classifier was reported to diagnose cytomegalovirus status with high specificity and sensitivity in both the original and validation cohorts. This cohort had only TCR beta chains sequenced, and the lack of alpha or paired-chain data limited which features could be detected. Some IMGT-functional V segments, including TRBV6-2 and TRBV6-3, could not be distinguished by the 87-base-pair reads and were therefore excluded. According to a later analysis, most CMV-associated TCR beta chains appeared to be HLA-restricted, and the HLA associations seemed to be driven largely by CMV exposure. Correlated functional status among segregating V segments might reflect linkage disequilibrium, but an unknown experimental factor could not be ruled out. When HLA alleles, especially DR and DQ, strongly co-occurred, TCR associations were difficult to assign to individual alleles. In a later analysis, the rate of TCR association differed among HLA loci, with DRB1 alleles having the most associated TCRs and HLA-C alleles having the fewest. Most TCR sequences were seen in very few donors, while some public TCRs were found in many individuals. The study listed 164 TCR beta chains as associated with cytomegalovirus. Because counts were too low, 15 to 20 rarely observed V segments, including chromosome 9 orphons, were excluded from the earlier analysis of 587 of the donors. Immune exposure information for the cohort was limited to CMV serostatus. A further reported finding was that TCR beta sequences accurately predicted the HLA-A and HLA-B alleles for most subjects in the first cohort. A later analysis associated around 16,000 TCR beta sequences with specific HLA alleles at a false discovery rate of 0.05. A cluster of highly shared sequence variants was judged likely to represent a technical artifact of the sequencing pipeline.

CDR1 and CDR2, per the germline V gene (reference sequence), are MNHEY and SMNVEV. The CDR3 starts with the cysteine, ends with the phenylalanine, and has 15 residues. Only CDR3 DNA is held: 45 bases, read in frame from base 1. Trimming at the junction amounts to 4 bases on V and 4 bases on J, and the germline ends lie 16 bases apart. Note on this clone: This receptor's antigen is unknown. Base qualities are missing; no much larger clone stands one base away.

Library preparation employed the immunoSEQ multiplex PCR assay. For the multiplex PCR, a mixture combining 60 forward primers for TCR Vbeta segments and 13 reverse primers for TCR Jbeta segments was used. The CDR3 region of rearranged TCR beta genes was amplified from genomic DNA with a multiplex PCR assay. The amplified TCR beta libraries were sequenced on the Illumina HiSeq System as 87-base-pair reads. The study's processing was this. In a later analysis, 70 million to 95 million unique TCR beta chains were counted across the roughly 610 repertoires, and approximately 9.9 million of these chains were shared by at least two donors. Raw reads were error-corrected and collapsed into unique sequences with a nearest-neighbor algorithm that merged closely related sequences to remove PCR and sequencing errors. To assign V, D and J gene segments, CDR3 sequences were aligned to IMGT reference sequences. Each retained sequence needed at least a six-nucleotide match to both a V gene segment and a J gene segment. A rearrangement was called productive if the CDR3 had no stop codons and remained in frame with V and J, and every other rearrangement was called non-productive. Following IMGT convention, CDR3 was defined as the stretch from the second conserved V-encoded cysteine to the conserved J-encoded phenylalanine. Sequences without an unambiguous match to a single V gene segment were excluded from the earlier analysis of 450 to 750 of the donors. In an earlier analysis of almost 600 of the donors, a V segment was called functional when productive rearrangements were above 56.7%, and segregating when the standard deviation between donors exceeded 5%. A statistical classification framework was developed to diagnose cytomegalovirus status using the catalog of TCR beta chain sequences. V and J gene assignment, in a later analysis, came from comparing TCR nucleotide sequences with IMGT/GENE-DB human TR gene sequences. In a later analysis, CDR3 sequences and most-parsimonious VDJ recombination scenarios were assigned using the TCRdist pipeline. A later analysis defined each TCR beta chain by its CDR3 amino acid sequence plus V-gene family, and excluded reads lacking a unique V-gene family. A later analysis removed 550 to 700 highly shared, low-generation-probability nucleotide sequences to deal with suspected cross-contamination and a sequencing artifact. For each public chain, a later analysis derived a clonal expansion index from normalized ranks of inferred template counts within each repertoire. Generation probabilities in a later analysis came from a VDJ recombination model fitted to out-of-frame rearrangements, and those results were checked against IGoR. In a later analysis, hypergeometric tests were used to score TCR-TCR, TCR-HLA and TCR-CMV co-occurrence, with a repertoire-size bias correction applied to TCR pairs. To estimate false discovery rates, a later analysis permuted the HLA or CMV assignments 20 times. In a later analysis, co-occurring TCRs were grouped with DBSCAN, and TCRdist sequence similarity was added when clustering was performed within HLA-allele-positive subsets. For co-occurrence clustering, repertoires with fewer than 30,000 or more than 120,000 public chains were excluded, along with a handful of repertoires with anomalous nucleotide sharing. Imported from immuneACCESS, the table was reduced by TCRdb to in-frame sequences with V and J called. These copies leave out some clones; in studies compared against another copy, an unresolved V gene accounts for under half, and the cause of the remainder is not known. V, J and clone size are taken as reported in that table, and D and trimming were inferred from the DNA itself. The sample table holds 25,000 to 35,000 clones, of which roughly 44% were seen once. Of the sample, roughly 2% falls within the top ten clones.

The sequence derives from a woman aged 45 to 65 in good health and CMV-seronegative. The rearranged chain carries TRBV27 and TRBJ2-5; 6 matching bases give a weak D call of TRBD1. Sequencing input: PBMCs. The sequenced DNA is TGTGCCAGCAGTTCCGAGGGGGTAGGGGGAGAGACCCAGTACTTC. Its translation is CASSSEGVGGETQYF.